The sequence of this TCR beta chain was determined in a study of cytomegalovirus exposure and HLA in healthy donors (dated by TCRdb to 2015 to 2018). Background for the entire study: An earlier analysis of approximately 550 of the donors reported roughly 270 Gb of sequence data and about 100 million unique TCR beta sequences from 150 million to 200 million T cells. An early release covering roughly 600 HLA-typed donors comprised 250 to 350 gigabases of sequencing data and tens of millions of unique TCR sequences. The genetic ancestry cluster associated with self-reported Caucasian donors included roughly 84% of the 398 genotyped donors. The study aimed to test whether signatures of past pathogen exposure could be identified by cataloging public T cell receptors. The T cell repertoires of 666 subjects were profiled by immunosequencing and related to cytomegalovirus serostatus. Besides the first cohort of 550 to 750 subjects, a separate validation cohort made up of over 100 different subjects was used. The study combined high-throughput TCR immunosequencing, statistical association of individual TCRs with disease status, and machine learning to predict cytomegalovirus infection status. In a later analysis, previously published TCR beta repertoires from roughly 710 donors were re-analyzed and high-resolution HLA genotyping was added so that TCR occurrence patterns could be studied. The later analysis used no new phenotypic data to find candidate immune exposures, relying instead on TCR beta sequences and their occurrence across donors. In an earlier analysis of 587 of the donors, high-throughput TCR beta sequencing was used to judge whether each TCR beta V gene segment behaved as functional or pseudogenic. Donor age, sex, ethnicity and CMV serostatus were collected together with the repertoire data. A later genetic analysis used genome-wide SNP genotypes for about 60% of the 666 donors, treating that subset as a discovery cohort. Every repertoire in the discovery cohort had been generated on one and the same sequencing platform. Both class I and class II loci were covered by HLA typing, at four-digit resolution. Typing coverage varied by locus: about 620-630 donors for A, B, C, DRB1 and DQB1; 522 for DQA1; nearly 610 for DPA1; around 450 for DPB1. About 5 DR-DQ haplotypes were handled as single units for association and clustering, since linkage in the cohort was strong. Among almost 400 genotyped donors of the cohort, an average of approximately 250,000 unique TCR beta nucleotide sequences were sequenced per donor, roughly 20% of them non-productive.

In total, roughly 670 healthy bone marrow donors made up the cohort. At the time of sampling, all cohort members were nominally healthy, though unrecorded immune exposures were likely present. The donor tested CMV seropositive, placing the donor among the 289 seropositive members of the cohort. Each donor provided a peripheral blood sample, and peripheral blood mononuclear cells were used for TCR beta sequencing. The Qiagen DNeasy Blood Extraction Kit was used to extract genomic DNA from the blood cell samples. Library construction relied on the immunoSEQ multiplex PCR assay. For the multiplex PCR, a mixture combining 60 forward primers for TCR Vbeta segments and 13 reverse primers for TCR Jbeta segments was used. A multiplex PCR assay on genomic DNA amplified the CDR3 region of rearranged TCR beta genes. On the Illumina HiSeq System, the amplified TCR beta libraries were sequenced as 87-base-pair reads. The authors' pipeline ran thus. In a later analysis, tens of millions of unique TCR beta chains were counted across the approximately 640 repertoires, and about 9.9 million of these chains were shared by at least two donors. A nearest-neighbor algorithm error-corrected the raw reads and collapsed the reads into unique sequences, merging closely related sequences to remove PCR and sequencing errors. Alignment of CDR3 sequences to IMGT reference sequences was used to assign V, D and J gene segments. For a sequence to be retained, a match of at least six nucleotides was required to both a V gene segment and a J gene segment. Rearrangements were called productive when the CDR3 lacked stop codons and stayed in frame with V and J; all others were non-productive. CDR3 was defined by IMGT convention, running from the second conserved V-encoded cysteine to the conserved J-encoded phenylalanine. Sequences without an unambiguous match to a single V gene segment were excluded from the earlier analysis of approximately 560 of the donors. In an earlier analysis of approximately 590 of the donors, a V segment was called functional when productive rearrangements were above 56.7%, and segregating when the standard deviation between donors exceeded 5%. A statistical classification framework was built to diagnose cytomegalovirus status from the catalog of TCR beta chain sequences. In a later analysis, V and J genes were assigned by comparing TCR nucleotide sequences against IMGT/GENE-DB human TR gene sequences. A later analysis assigned CDR3 sequences and most-parsimonious VDJ recombination scenarios with the TCRdist pipeline. In a later analysis, each TCR beta chain was defined by its CDR3 amino acid sequence together with its V-gene family, and reads lacking a unique V-gene family were excluded. In a later analysis, 450 to 600 highly shared, low-generation-probability nucleotide sequences were removed to address suspected cross-contamination and a sequencing artifact. In a later analysis, a clonal expansion index for each public chain was calculated from normalized within-repertoire ranks of inferred template counts. A later analysis computed generation probabilities with a VDJ recombination model fitted to out-of-frame rearrangements, and checked the results against IGoR. A later analysis scored TCR-TCR, TCR-HLA and TCR-CMV co-occurrence with hypergeometric tests, applying a repertoire-size bias correction to TCR pairs. A later analysis estimated false discovery rates by permuting HLA or CMV assignments 20 times. In a later analysis, co-occurring TCRs were grouped using DBSCAN, and TCRdist sequence similarity was added for clustering within HLA-allele-positive subsets. Co-occurrence clustering excluded repertoires with fewer than 30,000 or more than 120,000 public chains, plus five with anomalous nucleotide sharing. Here the immuneACCESS table is served through TCRdb, limited to in-frame sequences with V and J called. Missing clones are a known gap in these copies; in checked studies unresolved V genes cover under half, and the rest lacks a known reason. For V, J and clone size, that table is used; D and trimming come from the DNA. In all, the sample holds 170,000 or so clones, and 60% to 80% of those were seen once. Roughly 13% of the sample is in the top ten clones.

Paper-wide results and their limitations: According to a later genetic analysis, donors in an Asian-associated ancestry cluster had fewer N-insertions in productive TCRs than the approximately 610-donor mean. In an earlier analysis of 587 of the donors, most TCR beta V segments were observed in productive rearrangements about 87% or about 30% of the time, broadly matching IMGT annotations. A further reported finding was that TCR beta sequences accurately predicted the HLA-A and HLA-B alleles for most subjects in the first cohort. Because HLA typing was missing for some donors at each locus, association tests included only the typed subset. The 87-base-pair reads could not distinguish some IMGT-functional V segments, including TRBV6-2 and TRBV6-3, so those segments were excluded. Linkage disequilibrium might explain the correlated functional status among segregating V segments, but an unknown experimental factor could not be excluded. A later analysis reported that several top co-occurrence clusters appeared linked to parvovirus B19, influenza, CMV and Epstein-Barr virus. Roughly uniform sequencing depth across donors was assumed in presence/absence analyses, although this assumption may not hold. A later analysis found that most CMV-associated TCR beta chains appeared HLA-restricted, with HLA associations seemingly driven largely by CMV exposure. V-gene and J-gene trimming of TCR beta chains was associated with a missense DCLRE1C variant in a later genetic analysis, and the association was replicated in an independent cohort. Because counts were too low, more than 15 rarely observed V segments, including chromosome 9 orphons, were left out of the earlier analysis of a few hundred of the donors. A later analysis found that TCR association rates varied across HLA loci, with DRB1 alleles showing the most associated TCRs and HLA-C alleles the fewest. For the cohort, immune exposure information was limited to CMV serostatus. The authors suggested that the approach could potentially be extended to other disease states and immunological phenotypes. In the study, around 150 TCR beta chains were listed as associated with cytomegalovirus. The cohort was sequenced for TCR beta chains only, and without alpha or paired-chain data the features that could be detected were limited. When HLA alleles, especially DR and DQ, strongly co-occurred, attributing TCR associations to individual alleles was difficult. Most TCR sequences were seen in very few donors, while some public TCRs were found in many individuals. In a later analysis, about 16,000 TCR beta sequences were associated with specific HLA alleles at a false discovery rate of 0.05. A later analysis found that HLA-associated TCR beta chains were more clonally expanded and had lower generation probabilities than equally common non-associated chains. Three of the identified cytomegalovirus-associated TCR beta chains were confirmed in vitro to be specific for cytomegalovirus antigens. The sequencing pipeline was judged likely to have produced a cluster of highly shared sequence variants as a technical artifact. Cytomegalovirus status was reported to be diagnosed by the classifier with high specificity and sensitivity in both the original and validation cohorts.

CDR1 and CDR2 are drawn from the germline V gene: SGHVS, FQNEAQ. Deletion took 2 bases off V and 1 base off J, with a span of 8 bases between the germline ends. There are 14 amino acids in the CDR3, from cysteine to phenylalanine inclusive. Just the 42-base CDR3 DNA is kept, in frame starting at base 1. With regard to this clone: This clone's antigen is unknown. Base quality data are lacking; no much larger clone is found one base away.

The sequence is built from TRBV7-8 and TRBJ1-2, with TRBD1 tentatively as D gene (5 bases match). This receptor was taken from a woman aged 45-65 years in good health and CMV-seropositive. The sample comprised PBMCs. At the DNA level, the sequence is TGTGCCAGCAGCTTAACCCAGGGTAACTATGGCTACACCTTC. Its protein reads: CASSLTQGNYGYTF.